This T cell receptor (beta chain) stems from a study of cytotoxic CD8 clonotypes in ibrutinib-treated CLL. Across the whole study: Complete response was seen in 2 patients and partial in approximately 25; about 12 progressed and about 15 stayed remitted after a median around 68 months. Points from the study as a whole: Whereas clonality rose at ibrutinib response, it declined toward baseline at progression.

The CDR3 covers 11 residues. CDR1 and CDR2 (germline): SGHDT, YYEEEE. V lost 3 bases and J 2 bases, leaving 2 bases between the germline ends. Data came from immunoSEQ multiplex PCR; TCRdb stores just in-frame clones and leaves some out. The table includes around 140,000 clones, about 76% detected once. Libraries of TCR beta were made from around 2.1 micrograms of genomic DNA that came from cryopreserved PBMCs. This clone was detected only once. Its antigen is currently unknown. This sequence was found in a human donor with chronic lymphocytic leukemia. The sample in question was PBMCs, obtained after 24 months of ibrutinib treatment. V gene TRBV5-6 combines with J gene TRBJ2-5; D is undetermined. The DNA of the CDR3 is TGTGCCAGCAGCTGGCAAGAGACCCAGTACTTC. Amino acids: CASSWQETQYF.